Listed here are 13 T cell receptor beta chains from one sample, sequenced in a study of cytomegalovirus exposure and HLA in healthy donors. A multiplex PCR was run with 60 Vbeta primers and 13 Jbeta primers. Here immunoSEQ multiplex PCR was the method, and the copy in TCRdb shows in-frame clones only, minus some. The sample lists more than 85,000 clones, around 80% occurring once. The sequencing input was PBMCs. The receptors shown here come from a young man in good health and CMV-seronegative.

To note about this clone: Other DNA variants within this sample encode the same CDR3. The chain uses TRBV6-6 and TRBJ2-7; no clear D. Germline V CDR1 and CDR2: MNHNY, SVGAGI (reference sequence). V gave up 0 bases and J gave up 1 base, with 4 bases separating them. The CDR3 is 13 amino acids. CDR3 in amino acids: CASSYSRSYEQYF. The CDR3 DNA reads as TGTGCCAGCAGTTACTCCCGTTCCTACGAGCAGTACTTC.

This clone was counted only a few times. The CDR3 nucleotides are TGTGCCAGCAGCTTAAGGGGGCATGAAAAACTGTTTTTT. Translating it yields CASSLRGHEKLFF. The V call is TRBV5-5, the J call TRBJ1-4, with 7 bases fitting TRBD1. The V segment lost 2 bases and the J segment 6 bases; nucleotides outside the gene matches: 1. CDR3 length: 13 amino acids. The germline V gene encodes CDR1 SGHKS and CDR2 YYEKEE (reference sequence).

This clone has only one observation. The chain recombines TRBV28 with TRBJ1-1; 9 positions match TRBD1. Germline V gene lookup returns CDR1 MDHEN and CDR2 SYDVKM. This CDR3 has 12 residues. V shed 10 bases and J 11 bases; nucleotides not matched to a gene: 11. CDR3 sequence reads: CATEDRGRFAFF. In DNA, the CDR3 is TGTGCCACCGAGGACAGGGGTAGATTCGCTTTCTTT.

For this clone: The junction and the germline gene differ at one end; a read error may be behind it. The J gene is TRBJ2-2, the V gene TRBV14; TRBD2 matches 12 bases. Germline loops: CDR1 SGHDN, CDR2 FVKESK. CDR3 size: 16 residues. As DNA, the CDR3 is TGTGCCACCAGCCCACTAGCGGGAGGCGGCACCGGGGAGCTGTTTTTT. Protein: CATSPLAGGGTGELFF.

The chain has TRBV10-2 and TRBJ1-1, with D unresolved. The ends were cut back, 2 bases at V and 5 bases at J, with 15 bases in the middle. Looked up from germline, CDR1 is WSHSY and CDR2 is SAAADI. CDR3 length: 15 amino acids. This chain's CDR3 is CASSEVLEGRTEAFF. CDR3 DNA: TGCGCCAGCAGTGAGGTTCTGGAGGGAAGGACTGAAGCTTTCTTT.

CDR3 protein: CASSSNRGGASGGYTF. The CDR3 DNA is TGTGCCAGCAGCTCCAACAGGGGGGGGGCTTCGGGGGGCTACACCTTC. The chain carries TRBV7-2 and TRBJ1-2; 8 bases fit TRBD1. This CDR3 is built from 16 residues. Germline V gene data show CDR1 as SGHTA and CDR2 as FQGNSA. Losses at the gene ends were 4 bases for V and 8 bases for J; bases not matched to a gene: 15.

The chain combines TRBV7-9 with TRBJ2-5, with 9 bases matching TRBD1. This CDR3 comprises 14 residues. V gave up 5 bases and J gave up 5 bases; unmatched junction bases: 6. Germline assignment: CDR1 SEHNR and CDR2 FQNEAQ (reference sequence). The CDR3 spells CASSTRTGVETQYF. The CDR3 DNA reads TGTGCCAGCAGCACTAGGACAGGGGTGGAGACCCAGTACTTC. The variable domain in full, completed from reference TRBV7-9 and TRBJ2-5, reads DTGVSQNPRHKITKRGQNVTFRCDPISEHNRLYWYRQTLGQGPEFLTYFQNEAQLEKSRLLSDRFSAERPKGSFSTLEIQRTEQGDSAMYLCASSTRTGVETQYFGPGTRLLVL.

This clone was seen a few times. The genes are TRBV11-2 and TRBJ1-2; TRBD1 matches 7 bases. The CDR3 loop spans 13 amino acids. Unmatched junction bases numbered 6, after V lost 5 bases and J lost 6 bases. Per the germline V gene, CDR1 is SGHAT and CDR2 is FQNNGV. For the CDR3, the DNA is TGTGCCAGCAGCCAACAGGGGAAACATGGCTACACCTTC. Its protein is CASSQQGKHGYTF.

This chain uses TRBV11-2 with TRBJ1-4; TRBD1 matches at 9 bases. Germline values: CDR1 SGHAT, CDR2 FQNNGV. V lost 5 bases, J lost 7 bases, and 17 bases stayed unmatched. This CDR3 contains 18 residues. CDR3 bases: TGTGCCAGCAGCCCCTTCGCCCGGGACAGGGTTTCGAGTGAAAAACTGTTTTTT. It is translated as CASSPFARDRVSSEKLFF.

CDR3 region: CASSPVVTEAFF. Here the CDR3 DNA reads TGTGCCAGCAGCCCGGTTGTCACTGAAGCTTTCTTT. The rearrangement uses TRBV6-5 and TRBJ1-1; D is uncertain. Germline assignment: CDR1 MNHEY and CDR2 SVGAGI. This CDR3 spans 12 amino acids. The V and J ends lost 6 bases and 4 bases respectively, with 9 bases between them.

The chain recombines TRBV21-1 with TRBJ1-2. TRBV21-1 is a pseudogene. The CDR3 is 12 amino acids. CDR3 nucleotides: TGTGCCAGCAGCAAACCTTATAGAGATTACACCTTC. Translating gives CASSKPYRDYTF.

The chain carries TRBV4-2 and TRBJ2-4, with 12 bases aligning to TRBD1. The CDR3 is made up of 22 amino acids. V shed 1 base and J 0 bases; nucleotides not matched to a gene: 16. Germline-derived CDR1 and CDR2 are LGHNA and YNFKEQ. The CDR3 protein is CASSQARPTGTGGTLAKNIQYF. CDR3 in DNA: TGTGCCAGCAGCCAAGCCCGCCCAACCGGGACAGGGGGCACGTTAGCCAAAAACATTCAGTACTTC.

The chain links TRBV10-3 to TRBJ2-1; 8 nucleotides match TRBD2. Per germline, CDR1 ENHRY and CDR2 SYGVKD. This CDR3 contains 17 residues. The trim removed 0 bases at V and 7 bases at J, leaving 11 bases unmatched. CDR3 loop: CAISESRMGSGTNEQFF. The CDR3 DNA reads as TGTGCCATCAGTGAGTCGAGGATGGGTAGCGGGACTAATGAGCAGTTCTTC.